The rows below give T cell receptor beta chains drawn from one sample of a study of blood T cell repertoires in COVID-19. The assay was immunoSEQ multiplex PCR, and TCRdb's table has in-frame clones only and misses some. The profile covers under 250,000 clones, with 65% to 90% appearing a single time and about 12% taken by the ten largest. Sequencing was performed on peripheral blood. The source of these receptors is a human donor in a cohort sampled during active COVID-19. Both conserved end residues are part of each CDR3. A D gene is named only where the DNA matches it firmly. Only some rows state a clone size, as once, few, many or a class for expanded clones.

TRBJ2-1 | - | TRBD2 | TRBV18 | TGTGCCAGCTCCCCTCCAGGCGGGAGCACCTACAATGAGCAGTTCTTC | CASSPPGGSTYNEQFF
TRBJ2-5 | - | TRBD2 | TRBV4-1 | TGCGCCAGCAGCCGTAGCGGGACCGAGAAGGAGACCCAGTACTTC | CASSRSGTEKETQYF
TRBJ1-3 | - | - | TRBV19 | TGTGCCAGTAGTAGTGCGGACTCTGGAAACACCATATATTTT | CASSSADSGNTIYF
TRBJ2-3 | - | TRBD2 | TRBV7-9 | TGTGCCAGCAGCCACCTCAGCGGGAGTTCCAGCACAGATACGCAGTATTTT | CASSHLSGSSSTDTQYF
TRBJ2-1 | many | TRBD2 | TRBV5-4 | TGTGCCAGCAGCTTGGTGGTAGCGGGAACCCCCGAGCAGTTCTTC | CASSLVVAGTPEQFF
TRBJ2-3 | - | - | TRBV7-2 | TGTGCCAGCAGCGGGAGGGACAGGGATACGCAGTATTTT | CASSGRDRDTQYF
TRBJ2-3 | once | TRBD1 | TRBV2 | TGTGCCAGCAGTGAACTTAGATGGACAGGGGAACGGACAGATACGCAGTATTTT | CASSELRWTGERTDTQYF
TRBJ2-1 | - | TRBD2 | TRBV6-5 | TGTGCCAGCAGTTACGGGACTAGCGGGACTTACAATGAGCAGTTCTTC | CASSYGTSGTYNEQFF
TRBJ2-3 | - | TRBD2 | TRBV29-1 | TGCAGCGTACCCATAGGGGCGGCCGGGACTAGCGGGAGTTGGGGAGATACGCAGTATTTT | CSVPIGAAGTSGSWGDTQYF
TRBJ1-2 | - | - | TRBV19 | TGTGCCACCGAAAAGGGGTGGAACTATGGCTACACCTTC | CATEKGWNYGYTF
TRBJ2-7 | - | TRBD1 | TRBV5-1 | TGCGCCAGCAGCTTGCGACAGGGGGCCAACGAGCAGTACTTC | CASSLRQGANEQYF
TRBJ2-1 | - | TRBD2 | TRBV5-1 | TGCGCCAGCAGCAATAAACTAGCGGGGGTCAATGAGCAGTTCTTC | CASSNKLAGVNEQFF
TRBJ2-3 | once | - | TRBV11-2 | TGTGCCAGCAGCGCCACGGGGGATACGCAGTATTTT | CASSATGDTQYF
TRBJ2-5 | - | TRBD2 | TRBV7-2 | TGTGCCAGCAGCCTAGCGGGAGGGCTGGAGACCCAGTACTTC | CASSLAGGLETQYF
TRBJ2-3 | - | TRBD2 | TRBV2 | TGTGCCAGCAGCCTAGGGACTAGCGTCAGCACAGATACGCAGTATTTT | CASSLGTSVSTDTQYF
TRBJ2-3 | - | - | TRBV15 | TGTGCCACCAGCCTTGACGGGAAAGATACGCAGTATTTT | CATSLDGKDTQYF
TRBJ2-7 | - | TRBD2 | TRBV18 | TGTGCCAGCTCACCACTACTAGCGGGAGCCTACGAGCAGTACTTC | CASSPLLAGAYEQYF
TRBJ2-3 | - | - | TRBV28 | TGTGCCACCAGTGACCGTAAGAGGGCCACAGATACGCAGTATTTT | CATSDRKRATDTQYF
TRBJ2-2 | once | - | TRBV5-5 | TGTGCCAGCAGCTTGTTTCTCCATAGAACCGGGGAGCTGTTTTTT | CASSLFLHRTGELFF
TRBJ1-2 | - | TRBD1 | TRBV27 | TGTGCCAGCAGCCGGGACAGGGGGCGTGAAGGCTACACCTTC | CASSRDRGREGYTF
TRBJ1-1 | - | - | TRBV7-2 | TGTGCCAGCAGCTTAATGGGCAGATACACTGAAGCTTTCTTT | CASSLMGRYTEAFF
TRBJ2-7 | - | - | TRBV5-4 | TGTGCCAGCAGCTTCAGGCCCCCAAGGAACGAGCAGTACTTC | CASSFRPPRNEQYF
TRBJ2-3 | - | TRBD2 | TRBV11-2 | TGTGCCAGCAGCTTTCGAAGCGGGAGTGAGGGCACAGATACGCAGTATTTT | CASSFRSGSEGTDTQYF
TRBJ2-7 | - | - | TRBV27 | TGTGCCAGCAGTTCTCCGGGACGGGGGTCCTACGAGCAGTACTTC | CASSSPGRGSYEQYF
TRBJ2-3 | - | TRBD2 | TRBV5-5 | TGTGCCAGCAGCTTGGCGCCCGGGACTAGGGCAACAGATACGCAGTATTTT | CASSLAPGTRATDTQYF
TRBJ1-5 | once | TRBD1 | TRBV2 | TGTGCCAGCAGTAAAGAGGGACAGATCAATCAGCCCCAGCATTTT | CASSKEGQINQPQHF
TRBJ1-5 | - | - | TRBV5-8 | TGTGCCAGCAGCTATTACAGGGACAATCAGCCCCAGCATTTT | CASSYYRDNQPQHF
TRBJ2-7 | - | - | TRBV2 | TGTGCCAGCAGTATGGAAGTTTGGGCCGAGCAGTACTTC | CASSMEVWAEQYF
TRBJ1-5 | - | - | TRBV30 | TGTGCCTGGAGTAAACCAGACTCCCAGCCCCAGCATTTT | CAWSKPDSQPQHF
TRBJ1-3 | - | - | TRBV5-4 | TGTGCCAGCAGCTTGGGATTGGGGGCAGGTGGAAACACCATATATTTT | CASSLGLGAGGNTIYF
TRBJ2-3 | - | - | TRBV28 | TGTGCCAGCAGTCCTCAATCATTCGGCAGGTCAGATACGCAGTATTTT | CASSPQSFGRSDTQYF
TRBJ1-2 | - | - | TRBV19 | TGTGCCAGTAGTGATACGGGATTCTATGGCTACACCTTC | CASSDTGFYGYTF
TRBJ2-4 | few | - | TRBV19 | TGTGCCAGTAGGGCACAGGGGGCGGGGGGCATTCAGTACTTC | CASRAQGAGGIQYF
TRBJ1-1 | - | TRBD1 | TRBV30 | TGTGCCTGGATACACAGGGGGACTAACACTGAAGCTTTCTTT | CAWIHRGTNTEAFF
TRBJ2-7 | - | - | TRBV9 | TGTGCCAGCAGCCCCAGTTCAACCCGGGTCTACGAGCAGTACTTC | CASSPSSTRVYEQYF
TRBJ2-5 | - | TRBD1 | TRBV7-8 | TGTGCCAGCAGCCCGGCGGGTACAGGGGGCGCTTCCCAAGAGACCCAGTACTTC | CASSPAGTGGASQETQYF
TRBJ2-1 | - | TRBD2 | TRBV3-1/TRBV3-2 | TGTGCCAGCAGCCAGATAGGACTAGCGGGAGGGTACAATGAGCAGTTCTTC | CASSQIGLAGGYNEQFF
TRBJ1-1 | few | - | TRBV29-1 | TGCAGCGGCGTGAGGGTTGGACGTTCAGCTTTCTTT | CSGVRVGRSAFF
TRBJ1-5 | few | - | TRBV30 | TGTGCCTGGAGTGTCCCAGGTAATCAGCCCCAGCATTTT | CAWSVPGNQPQHF
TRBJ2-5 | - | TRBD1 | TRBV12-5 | TGTGCTAGTGGAACAGGGGGCCGGCAAGAGACCCAGTACTTC | CASGTGGRQETQYF
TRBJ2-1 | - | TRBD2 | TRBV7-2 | TGTGCCAGCAGCTTAGCTAGCGGGATCAATGAGCAGTTCTTC | CASSLASGINEQFF
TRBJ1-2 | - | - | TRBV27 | TGTGCCAGCAGTTCACGAGGACTCCTCTATGGCTACACCTTC | CASSSRGLLYGYTF
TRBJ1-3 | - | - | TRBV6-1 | TGTGCCAGCAGTGAGCGCAGGTTCCCTGGAAACACCATATATTTT | CASSERRFPGNTIYF
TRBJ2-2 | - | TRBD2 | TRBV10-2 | TGCGCCAGCAGTGAGTTAGCGGGGCTAAACACCGGGGAGCTGTTTTTT | CASSELAGLNTGELFF
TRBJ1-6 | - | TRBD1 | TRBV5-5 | TGTGCCAGCAGCTTTCGTCGGGACAGGGGTTCACCCCTCCACTTT | CASSFRRDRGSPLHF
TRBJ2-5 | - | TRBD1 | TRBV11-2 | TGTGCCAGCGGGGGCTTAGGGGACAGGGCCCAAGAGACCCAGTACTTC | CASGGLGDRAQETQYF
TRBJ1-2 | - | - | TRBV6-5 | TGTGCCAGCAGAATGGACAGACGCTATGGCTACACCTTC | CASRMDRRYGYTF
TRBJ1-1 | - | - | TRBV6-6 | TGTGCCAGCAGTTACGGCATGAACACTGAAGCTTTCTTT | CASSYGMNTEAFF
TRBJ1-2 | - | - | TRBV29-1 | TGCAGCGTTGAGGGGGGCTATGGCTACACCTTC | CSVEGGYGYTF
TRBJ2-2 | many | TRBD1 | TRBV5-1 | TGCGCCAGCAGCTCGGCAATACAGGGGGCGGGCACCGGGGAGCTGTTTTTT | CASSSAIQGAGTGELFF
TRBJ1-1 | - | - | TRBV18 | TGTGCCAGCTCCCGATTGGTGGAGGGCCCAGGATCTGAAGCTTTCTTT | CASSRLVEGPGSEAFF
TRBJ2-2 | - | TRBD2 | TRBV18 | TGTGCCAGCTCGAACAGACTAGCTCTCACCGGGGAGCTGTTTTTT | CASSNRLALTGELFF
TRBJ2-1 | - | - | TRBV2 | TGTGCCAGCAAGAGACAAAGCTCCTACAATGAGCAGTTCTTC | CASKRQSSYNEQFF
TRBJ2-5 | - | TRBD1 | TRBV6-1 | TGTGCCAGCAGTGAAGCTTTAAACAGGGGCCTACGTGAGACCCAGTACTTC | CASSEALNRGLRETQYF
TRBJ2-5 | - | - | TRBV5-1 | TGCGCCAGCAGCTTGGGAGGGGGTAAGGAAGAGACCCAGTACTTC | CASSLGGGKEETQYF